This record concerns one TCR beta chain sequence. Its antigen is undetermined. The data originate from a study of Ad26.COV2.S vaccination and SARS-CoV-2 variants. Overall study context: Donor participated within the Ad26.COV2.S arm of the COV1001 trial. Administration of Ad26.COV2.S was intramuscular, either once or twice 56 days apart.

General study results and limits: CD8+ and CD4+ T cells specific for spike reportedly responded with substantial breadth after vaccination.

V was pared by 1 base and J by 4 bases, with 14 bases between. Germline values: CDR1 SGHTA, CDR2 FQGNSA. The CDR3 covers 15 residues. Some clones are missing from TCRdb's copy, which holds only in-frame ones; the method was immunoSEQ multiplex PCR. The sample holds some 480,000 clones, roughly 85% seen once. Described treatment: 19 received Ad26.COV2.S at low or high dose, single or two shots; several received placebo; per-sample allocation not given. The study sampled participants on day 63 after the first vaccine or placebo injection. Ad26.COV2.S expressed prefusion-stabilized spike from the original Wuhan strain.

Sequences were derived from peripheral blood, sampled in a trial of Ad26.COV2.S vaccine versus placebo. This receptor was taken from a person between 18 and 59 years old who received the Ad26.COV2.S COVID-19 vaccine or a placebo. The genes are TRBV7-2 and TRBJ2-7; a weak D match, TRBD2 (5 bases). CDR3 bases: TGTGCCAGCAGCTTAGTTCGGGGATCGAAATACGAGCAGTACTTC. Amino acids: CASSLVRGSKYEQYF.